This passage covers 3 T cell receptor beta chains from one sample sequenced in a study of identifying expanded T cells in peripheral blood. Repertoires were generated with immunoSEQ multiplex PCR, while TCRdb's copy carries only in-frame clones and drops some. This table holds more than 55,000 clones, around 87% found once. The sample was blood. Receptors were obtained from a person aged 18 to 69 in good health.

V gene TRBV7-9 combines with J gene TRBJ1-2; D gene unclear. Germline lookup yields CDR1 SEHNR and CDR2 FQNEAQ (reference sequence). The CDR3 is 18 residues long. V was trimmed by 2 bases and J by 2 bases, leaving 21 bases between them. CDR3 bases: TGTGCCAGCAGCTTATCATTCCCGCGGGGTTTTGGGAACTATGGCTACACCTTC. Encoded protein: CASSLSFPRGFGNYGYTF.

This sequence joins TRBV2 and TRBJ2-1; 8 nucleotides match TRBD1. This CDR3 contains 14 residues. Trimming removed 5 bases from V and 8 bases from J; junction bases left unmatched: 8. Germline-derived CDR1 and CDR2 are SNHLY and FYNNEI. CDR3 DNA sequence: TGTGCCAGCAGTAGGGACAGGTCAAGGGATGAGCAGTTCTTC. This gives the protein CASSRDRSRDEQFF.

The J gene is TRBJ2-2, the V gene TRBV5-5; 7 nucleotides match TRBD1. The CDR3 runs to 16 residues. V was pared by 4 bases and J by 3 bases, with 9 bases of the junction left unmatched. Per germline, CDR1 SGHKS and CDR2 YYEKEE (reference sequence). CDR3 region: CASSPGTADDTGELFF. The CDR3 region has the DNA TGTGCCAGCAGCCCCGGGACAGCGGACGACACCGGGGAGCTGTTTTTT.